These 5 T cell receptor beta chains were all obtained from the same sample, sequenced in a study of T cells in Graves' hyperthyroidism and ophthalmopathy. The source material, RNA transcripts, was used to amplify TCR beta CDR3 regions. The HTBI primer set served for first-round RT-PCR of the TCR CDR3. From the multiplex PCR reads, TCRdb called clonotypes with MiXCR, one entry per CDR3 protein. The sample has about 58,000 distinct CDR3 sequences, 40% to 55% seen once. The sample was blood. The receptors come from a woman in her 30s with Graves' ophthalmopathy.

This clonotype was recorded many times. The chain employs TRBV5-6 and TRBJ2-3; D remains ambiguous. The germline CDR1 and CDR2 sequences are SGHDT and YYEEEE. Deletions cut 0 bases from V and 5 bases from J, with 10 bases between. CDR3 length: 14 residues. CDR3 residues: CASSLVTREDTQYF. CDR3 coding DNA: TGTGCCAGCAGCTTGGTTACCCGCGAAGATACGCAGTATTTT.

Of note for this clonotype: The conserved phenylalanine or tryptophan normally closing the CDR3 is absent here, so this likely arose from a read error. The DNA is omitted, as the CDR3 cannot be located on it reliably, and the CDR3 follows TCRdb's listing. V is TRBV7-3 and J is TRBJ2-5. Per germline, CDR1 SGHTA and CDR2 FQGTGA. The CDR3 is 12 residues long, ends included. The CDR3 loop reads CASSLTAPTMDS.

V gene TRBV29-1 combines with J gene TRBJ1-6; D call uncertain. Germline CDR1 reads SQVTM; CDR2 reads ANQGSEA. The CDR3 length is 12 residues. With 4 bases removed from V and 7 bases from J, the gap between germline ends came to 8 bases. The CDR3 nucleotides read TGCAGCGTTGGCATTGGGAATTCACCCCTCCACTTT. It yields the protein CSVGIGNSPLHF.

The chain couples TRBV4-2 to TRBJ2-3; D ambiguous. Germline loops: CDR1 LGHNA, CDR2 YNFKEQ. CDR3 length: 12 residues. Trimming took 0 bases from V and 4 from J, leaving 2 bases between them. The CDR3 is CASSQDSDTQYF. For the CDR3, the DNA is TGTGCCAGCAGCCAAGATTCAGATACGCAGTATTTT.

This clonotype was seen only once. The chain carries TRBV2 and TRBJ2-3; 12 nucleotides line up with TRBD2. V lost 9 bases, J lost 1 base, and 8 bases stayed unmatched. Germline values: CDR1 SNHLY, CDR2 FYNNEI. This CDR3 region has 16 residues. CDR3 nucleotide sequence: TGTGCCAGGTGGCTAGCGGGAGGGCCCCGCACAGATACGCAGTATTTT. It yields the protein CARWLAGGPRTDTQYF.